This TCR delta chain was documented in a study of gamma-delta chains in newborns, infants, children (dated by TCRdb to between 2017 and 2020). Study-level background: According to the study title, microbial exposure causes polyclonal expansion of innate gammadelta T cells right after birth. The study examined the way microbial exposure affected innate gammadelta T cell populations in human newborns right after birth.

This clone has a handful of counts. Its cognate antigen has yet to be identified. One junction end disagrees with the germline gene, perhaps due to a read error. This specimen includes other DNA sequences encoding the same CDR3. The run used an Illumina MiSeq. TCRdb called clones from the public reads with CATT, and repeated DNA sequences were later combined into one row. In this sample the table shows about 8,500 delta-chain clones, 3% to 4% of which occur a single time. The ten largest clones take up approximately 16% of the sample. The CDR3 has 20 amino acids, counting the end cysteine and phenylalanine. Of all the DNA, just the CDR3 is kept, 60 bases in frame from base 1. The germline V gene supplies CDR1 GEAIGNYY and CDR2 EKD.

The source is a child who was a newborn, infant or young child, either healthy, febrile or measles-vaccinated (not recorded which). The sample was blood. Recombination connected TRDV2 to TRDJ3; 13 junctional bases match TRDD3. The CDR3 amino acid sequence is: CACDPTGGYASSWDTRQMFF. The bases are TGTGCCTGTGACCCTACTGGGGGATACGCTAGCTCCTGGGACACCCGGCAGATGTTTTTC.